A single sample gave rise to the 20 T cell receptor beta chains below, sequenced in a study of T-cell reconstitution after alpha-beta-depleted transplantation in children. The library targeted TCRbeta and was prepared with unique molecular identifiers. In TCRdb, the PCR reads were re-called with MiXCR into one record per CDR3 protein. The data contain 550,000 to 800,000 distinct CDR3 sequences, 13% of them singletons. Here the sequenced sample was PBMCs, taken before TCRalphabeta/CD19-depleted stem cell transplant. The receptors were gathered from a girl aged 2-10 years with congenital amegakaryocytic thrombocytopenia, due to receive a stem cell transplant.

This clonotype has ten or more counts. The chain combines TRBV29-1 with TRBJ2-7; D is undetermined. The V gene lost 2 bases and the J gene lost 2 bases, with 10 bases spanning the gap. CDR1 and CDR2 (germline): SQVTM, ANQGSEA. The CDR3 sequence is 13 residues long. For the CDR3, the DNA is TGCAGCGTTGAATCGGCGGCTACCTACGAGCAGTACTTC. Its translation is CSVESAATYEQYF.

In its sample, this clonotype was seen many times. The rearrangement joins TRBV5-6 to TRBJ2-7; D possibly corresponds to TRBD1 (6 bases). V was pared by 1 base and J by 5 bases, with 7 bases between. This CDR3 spans 12 amino acids. CDR1 and CDR2 from the germline V gene are SGHDT and YYEEEE. The CDR3 protein is CASSLSGDEQYF. CDR3 in DNA: TGTGCCAGCAGCTTGTCAGGGGACGAGCAGTACTTC. Looking up the rest from reference TRBV5-6 and TRBJ2-7 gives the full variable domain: DAGVTQSPTHLIKTRGQQVTLRCSPKSGHDTVSWYQQALGQGPQFIFQYYEEEERQRGNFPDRFSGHQFPNYSSELNVNALLLGDSALYLCASSLSGDEQYFGPGTRLTVT.

This clonotype was detected many times. The chain carries TRBV5-1 and TRBJ1-1; 10 bases align to TRBD1. Looked up from germline, CDR1 is SGHRS and CDR2 is YFSETQ. Trimming removed 3 bases from V and 1 base from J; junction bases left unmatched: 0. CDR3 length: 14 residues. For the CDR3, the DNA is TGCGCCAGCAGCTGGACAGGGGGGAACACTGAAGCTTTCTTT. It specifies CASSWTGGNTEAFF.

The chain uses TRBV29-1 and TRBJ2-5, with TRBD1 matching over 8 bases. This CDR3 contains 12 residues. V shed 6 bases, J shed 2 bases, and the junction held 2 bases outside the gene matches. Germline values: CDR1 SQVTM, CDR2 ANQGSEA. This chain's CDR3 is CSVGTGQETQYF. DNA for the CDR3: TGCAGCGTGGGGACAGGACAAGAGACCCAGTACTTC.

This clonotype was recorded at least ten times. CDR3 sequence reads: CSAIERGLFLGQFF. CDR3 nucleotides: TGCAGTGCTATCGAGCGGGGCCTCTTTCTCGGGCAGTTCTTC. The V gene is TRBV20-1, the J gene TRBJ2-1; 7 bases are a match to TRBD2. This CDR3 comprises 14 residues. The V segment lost 4 bases and the J segment 12 bases; nucleotides outside the gene matches: 15. CDR1 is DFQATT and CDR2 is SNEGSKA in the germline V gene (reference sequence).

The rearrangement links TRBV19 to TRBJ2-7, with D possibly called TRBD1 or TRBD2 (5 bases each). With 2 bases removed from V and 5 bases from J, the gap between germline ends came to 16 bases. The CDR3 is 15 residues long. Germline assignment: CDR1 LNHDA and CDR2 SQIVND (reference sequence). Here the CDR3 DNA reads TGTGCCAGTAGTATACTGGGACGGGCGTTCGACGAGCAGTACTTC. Translating gives CASSILGRAFDEQYF.

This clonotype was recorded many times. CDR3 region: CSRGGRLENIQYF. The CDR3 region has the DNA TGCAGCCGGGGGGGCAGGTTAGAAAACATTCAGTACTTC. The chain employs TRBV29-1 and TRBJ2-4; 8 bases are shared with TRBD2. From germline, CDR1 is SQVTM and CDR2 ANQGSEA. This CDR3 has 13 amino acids. V dropped 8 bases and J dropped 5; count of bases not matched to a gene: 8.

This clonotype was seen repeatedly, ten times or more. The V call is TRBV29-1, the J call TRBJ2-7; 8 bases are shared with TRBD1. CDR1 and CDR2 from the germline V gene are SQVTM and ANQGSEA. Trimming removed 4 bases from V and 3 bases from J; junction bases left unmatched: 5. This CDR3 is built from 13 residues. CDR3 nucleotides: TGCAGCGTTGGTACAGGGGGGTACTACGAGCAGTACTTC. Encoded protein: CSVGTGGYYEQYF.

This clonotype was counted ten times or more. The chain carries TRBV20-1 and TRBJ2-3; TRBD2 might be the D (5 bases). Germline CDR1 reads DFQATT; CDR2 reads SNEGSKA (reference sequence). V shed 5 bases and J shed 0 bases, with 12 bases lying between them. There are 14 residues in the CDR3. CDR3: CSAPPSSSTDTQYF. The CDR3 DNA is TGCAGTGCTCCTCCTAGCAGCAGCACAGATACGCAGTATTTT.

This clonotype was recorded a few times. V gene TRBV12-3 or TRBV12-4 combines with J gene TRBJ2-5; TRBD1 might be the D (6 bases). Trimming took 1 base from V and 6 from J, leaving 12 bases between them. CDR3 length: 14 amino acids. The CDR3 loop reads CASSLDRAYQTQYF. CDR3 nucleotides: TGTGCCAGCAGTTTAGACAGGGCGTATCAGACCCAGTACTTC.

This clonotype was detected many times. CDR3 sequence (DNA): TGTGCCAGCATGGAACGATCCGGGGATAGCAATCAGCCCCAGCATTTT. It encodes CASMERSGDSNQPQHF. The chain combines TRBV12-3 or TRBV12-4 with TRBJ1-5; D remains unclear. This CDR3 is 16 amino acids long. Trimming cost V 7 bases and J 0 bases, with 16 bases left between them.

The chain employs TRBV20-1 and TRBJ2-7; D is ambiguous. The CDR3 is 13 residues long. CDR1 DFQATT and CDR2 SNEGSKA come from the germline V gene (reference sequence). Trimming took 3 bases from V and 3 from J, leaving 12 bases between them. CDR3 in DNA: TGCAGTGCTAGCGACCCCAACTACTACGAGCAGTACTTC. As protein: CSASDPNYYEQYF.

This clonotype was seen repeatedly, ten times or more. The chain employs TRBV4-1 and TRBJ2-2, with 7 positions matching TRBD1. Germline V gene sequence: CDR1 MGHRA, CDR2 YSYEKL. V gave up 4 bases and J gave up 4 bases; unmatched junction bases: 3. The CDR3 runs 14 residues. CDR3 in DNA: TGCGCCAGCAGCCGCGGACAGGTCACCGGGGAGCTGTTTTTT. Translation: CASSRGQVTGELFF.

A single count supports this clonotype. A read error may produce the germline difference seen at one junction end. This rearrangement joins TRBV5-1 to TRBJ1-1; no definite D call. The V gene's germline CDR1 is SGHRS and CDR2 YFSETQ. The CDR3 is made up of 14 amino acids. CDR3 coding DNA: TGCGCCAACAGCTTGGTAGAGGGTTTGCCTGAAGCTTTCTTT. Its protein is CANSLVEGLPEAFF.

This clonotype was recorded a few times. J is TRBJ2-7 and V is TRBV7-9; D gene ambiguous. Trimming pared 5 bases from V and 7 bases from J, leaving 18 bases between. The CDR3 runs to 14 residues. Germline CDR1 is SEHNR and CDR2 is FQNEAQ (reference sequence). CDR3: CASSPPGPLTEQYF. CDR3 sequence (DNA): TGTGCCAGCAGCCCCCCGGGCCCTCTTACTGAGCAGTACTTC.

This clonotype appeared many times. The V call is TRBV5-1, the J call TRBJ2-3, with D perhaps TRBD2 (6 bases). The germline V and J ends were trimmed by 1 base and 3 bases, with 21 bases remaining between them. Germline CDR1 reads SGHRS; CDR2 reads YFSETQ. This CDR3 comprises 18 residues. The chain's CDR3 is CASSLWVVGGTKTDTQYF. The CDR3 nucleotides are TGCGCCAGCAGCTTGTGGGTAGTCGGCGGGACGAAGACAGATACGCAGTATTTT. The complete variable domain, with remaining parts taken from reference TRBV5-1 and TRBJ2-3, reads KAGVTQTPRYLIKTRGQQVTLSCSPISGHRSVSWYQQTPGQGLQFLFEYFSETQRNKGNFPGRFSGRQFSNSRSEMNVSTLELGDSALYLCASSLWVVGGTKTDTQYFGPGTRLTVL.

This clonotype has just one count. This may come from a read error, since a much larger clone is one base off. No DNA is shown, since the ends of the CDR3 on it are uncertain; the CDR3 is the one TCRdb lists. The chain joins TRBV7-9 to TRBJ2-1; TRBD1, the table's D call, lacks a check against the DNA. 15 amino acids form the CDR3, both terminal residues included. Per germline, CDR1 SEHNR and CDR2 FQNEAQ (reference sequence). The CDR3 sequence is CASSLVGTGSNEQSF.

This clonotype showed up just a few times. The V and J genes are TRBV7-9 and TRBJ2-7; TRBD2 matches 9 bases. V gave up 2 bases and J gave up 7 bases; unmatched junction bases: 12. The CDR3 length is 16 residues. The V gene's germline CDR1 is SEHNR and CDR2 FQNEAQ (reference sequence). CDR3 loop: CASSLLSGREGGEQYF. The CDR3 DNA follows: TGTGCCAGCAGCTTACTATCCGGGCGGGAGGGTGGTGAGCAGTACTTC.

This clonotype has ten or more counts. V usage is TRBV5-1 and J usage is TRBJ2-2; D possibly matches TRBD1 or TRBD2 (5 bases each). From germline, CDR1 is SGHRS and CDR2 YFSETQ. The length of the CDR3 is 15 residues. V was shortened by 4 bases and J by 3 bases, with 13 bases between the two germline ends. CDR3 sequence (DNA): TGCGCCAGCAGCAGCCGGGACCTAGACACCGGGGAGCTGTTTTTT. Protein sequence: CASSSRDLDTGELFF.

This clonotype was observed a few times. The chain is built from TRBV5-1 and TRBJ2-7, with no clear D. This CDR3 spans 15 amino acids. Germline CDR1 and CDR2: SGHRS and YFSETQ. Trimming shortened V by 1 base and J by 0 bases, and 11 bases separated the two germline ends. CDR3 in amino acids: CASSLLSVSSYEQYF. CDR3 DNA: TGCGCCAGCAGCTTGTTGTCGGTGAGCTCCTACGAGCAGTACTTC.